This entry lists 22 T cell receptor beta chains sequenced from one sample in a study of T-cell memory formation after mild COVID-19. TCRdb recomputed calls from the 5' RACE reads with MiXCR, one row per CDR3 protein. This sample has roughly 380,000 distinct CDR3 sequences, with 25% to 30% found just once. The sample was PBMCs or a T cell subset sorted from them (not recorded which). The receptors come from an adult woman who had mild COVID-19 (a few samples of this study predate the infection). Cell type and time point are not known.

The V and J genes are TRBV13 and TRBJ1-1; tentative D call: TRBD1 (5 bases). V was pared by 2 bases and J by 5 bases, with 12 bases between. The CDR3 covers 14 residues. Germline V gene data show CDR1 as PRHDT and CDR2 as FYEKMQ (reference sequence). CDR3 coding DNA: TGTGCCAGCAGCTTATCTTGGGGGATTACTGAAGCTTTCTTT. Amino acids: CASSLSWGITEAFF.

V usage is TRBV6-7 and J usage is TRBJ2-5; 7 nucleotides line up with TRBD1. TRBV6-7 is placed among ORFs of uncertain function. The CDR3 consists of 16 residues. V was pared by 5 bases and J by 3 bases, with 12 bases of the junction left unmatched. The CDR3 DNA reads TGTGCCAGCAGTCTAGGCGGAGACAGGGACGAAGAGACCCAGTACTTC. It translates to CASSLGGDRDEETQYF.

This clonotype was seen more than once but under ten times. The chain uses TRBV3-1 and TRBJ1-6; a possible D gene is TRBD1 (5 bases). The CDR3 is 14 residues long. V shed 4 bases and J shed 9 bases, with 13 bases lying between them. The germline V gene encodes CDR1 LGHDT and CDR2 YNNKEL (reference sequence). The CDR3 DNA follows: TGTGCCAGCAGCCGGGGGGGTGCTGGTTCACCCCTCCACTTT. Protein product: CASSRGGAGSPLHF.

This chain uses TRBV12-3 or TRBV12-4 with TRBJ2-3; 9 bases align to TRBD2. The CDR3 spans 16 residues. V was clipped by 6 bases and J by 2 bases; unmatched bases: 9. For the CDR3, the DNA is TGTGCCAGCAGGCGGGGTCTAGCGGGGATCACAGATACGCAGTATTTT. Translation: CASRRGLAGITDTQYF.

In this sample, this clonotype turned up once. The rearrangement links TRBV24-1 to TRBJ1-1; 9 positions agree with TRBD1. Germline CDR1 is KGHDR and CDR2 is SFDVKD. The CDR3 runs to 15 residues. V was pared by 4 bases and J by 2 bases, with 4 bases of the junction left unmatched. CDR3 amino acids: CATSDQDRGNTEAFF. As DNA, the CDR3 is TGTGCCACCAGTGACCAGGACAGGGGAAACACTGAAGCTTTCTTT.

This chain uses TRBV5-1 with TRBJ2-7, with TRBD2 as a possible D gene (6 bases). The germline gives CDR1 SGHRS, CDR2 YFSETQ. This CDR3 is 15 amino acids long. V was cut by 3 bases and J by 2 bases, with 15 bases left in between. The CDR3 DNA follows: TGCGCCAGCAGCTCCCCGGGACGGGGGACCTACGAGCAGTACTTC. Translated: CASSSPGRGTYEQYF. The variable domain in full, with the rest retrieved from reference TRBV5-1 and TRBJ2-7, is KAGVTQTPRYLIKTRGQQVTLSCSPISGHRSVSWYQQTPGQGLQFLFEYFSETQRNKGNFPGRFSGRQFSNSRSEMNVSTLELGDSALYLCASSSPGRGTYEQYFGPGTRLTVT.

The chain couples TRBV5-1 to TRBJ2-7, with D tentatively TRBD1 (5 bases). Germline V lookup: CDR1 SGHRS, CDR2 YFSETQ. V gave up 5 bases and J gave up 0 bases, with 6 bases separating them. The CDR3 has 12 residues. CDR3 amino acids: CASRDTSYEQYF. DNA of the CDR3: TGCGCCAGCAGGGACACCTCCTACGAGCAGTACTTC.

This clonotype was seen more than once but under ten times. J is TRBJ2-7 and V is TRBV7-8, with TRBD1 identical over 11 bases. Germline CDR1 is SGHVS and CDR2 is FQNEAQ. This CDR3 comprises 14 residues. Trimming cost V 5 bases and J 7 bases; bases outside gene matches: 7. In DNA form, the CDR3 reads TGTGCCAGCAGCACACTCGGGACAGGGGGAGAGCAGTACTTC. It encodes CASSTLGTGGEQYF.

The chain links TRBV12-3 or TRBV12-4 to TRBJ1-1; tentatively, D is TRBD1 (5 bases). The CDR3 runs to 14 residues. V lost 8 bases and J 0 bases, leaving 13 bases between the germline ends. This CDR3 is CASFTRGMNTEAFF. For the CDR3, the DNA is TGTGCCAGCTTTACGCGGGGGATGAACACTGAAGCTTTCTTT.

This clonotype has more than one count but fewer than ten. The CDR3 region has the DNA TGTGCCAGCAGCTTCGACAGGAATACTGGCTACACCTTC. Translated, it gives CASSFDRNTGYTF. V and J are TRBV7-2 and TRBJ1-2; D perhaps matches TRBD1 (6 bases). Trimming took off 3 bases at V and 7 bases at J, with 12 bases between the two ends. Germline V gives CDR1 SGHTA, CDR2 FQGNSA. The CDR3 is made up of 13 amino acids.

This clonotype was counted a few times. This chain links TRBV3-1 with TRBJ2-1; D possibly corresponds to TRBD2 (5 bases). V gave up 6 bases and J gave up 13 bases, with 16 bases separating them. The germline gives CDR1 LGHDT, CDR2 YNNKEL (reference sequence). This CDR3 contains 12 residues. The CDR3 region has the DNA TGTGCCAGCAGTCCCTCGGCGAGCGGTCAGTTCTTC. This codes for CASSPSASGQFF.

This sequence joins TRBV5-5 and TRBJ2-1, with 10 bases lining up with TRBD2. Germline lookup yields CDR1 SGHKS and CDR2 YYEKEE (reference sequence). The CDR3 spans 18 residues. The ends lost 5 bases at V and 4 bases at J; junction bases unmatched: 15. CDR3 amino acids: CASRNEVPSGGPYNEQFF. DNA for the CDR3: TGTGCCAGCAGAAACGAGGTACCTAGCGGGGGACCATACAATGAGCAGTTCTTC.

The rearrangement joins TRBV7-9 to TRBJ2-3; tentatively, D is TRBD2 (5 bases). V lost 8 bases, J lost 2 bases, and 14 bases lay in between. The V gene's germline CDR1 is SEHNR and CDR2 FQNEAQ (reference sequence). The CDR3 loop spans 14 amino acids. The CDR3 here is CASGEGDFTDTQYF. The CDR3 nucleotides read TGTGCCAGCGGAGAGGGAGACTTCACAGATACGCAGTATTTT.

The V gene is TRBV14, the J gene TRBJ1-2; D is perhaps TRBD1 (5 bases). The V end was cut by 5 bases, the J end by 3 bases, with 10 bases between. This CDR3 comprises 13 residues. Germline V gene lookup returns CDR1 SGHDN and CDR2 FVKESK. The DNA for the CDR3 is TGTGCCAGCAGCTTGACACAGGACTATGGCTACACCTTC. Translated, it gives CASSLTQDYGYTF.

This clonotype was counted between two and nine times. The chain recombines TRBV7-9 with TRBJ1-2; D is ambiguous. Germline V gene lookup returns CDR1 SEHNR and CDR2 FQNEAQ (reference sequence). The V end was cut by 2 bases, the J end by 9 bases, with 10 bases between. The CDR3 has 12 amino acids. CDR3 sequence reads: CASSLIPGRYTF. The CDR3 bases are TGTGCCAGCAGCTTAATTCCGGGTCGCTACACCTTC.

V usage is TRBV3-1 and J usage is TRBJ2-1; TRBD2 agrees at 9 bases. V dropped 4 bases and J dropped 8; count of bases not matched to a gene: 9. The CDR3 spans 15 residues. Germline V lookup: CDR1 LGHDT, CDR2 YNNKEL (reference sequence). Here the CDR3 DNA reads TGTGCCAGCAGCCCTGCTAGCGGGGCAAAGTATGAGCAGTTCTTC. This translates into CASSPASGAKYEQFF.

The genes are TRBV12-3 or TRBV12-4 and TRBJ2-5; no reliable D call. There are 12 residues in the CDR3. The V and J ends lost 3 bases and 5 bases respectively, with 7 bases between them. CDR3 DNA: TGTGCCAGCAGTTTCACGCGGGAGACCCAGTACTTC. Translated, it gives CASSFTRETQYF.

This clonotype turned up a few times. The rearrangement links TRBV6-2 or TRBV6-3 to TRBJ1-5, with no clear D. The CDR3 runs to 16 residues. Trimming cost V 0 bases and J 2 bases, with 11 bases left between them. In germline, CDR1 is MNHEY, CDR2 SVGEGT. The CDR3 protein is CASSYSQSRGNQPQHF. The CDR3 DNA is TGTGCCAGCAGTTACTCCCAGTCCCGGGGCAATCAGCCCCAGCATTTT.

A remark on this clonotype: One end of the junction varies from germline; a read error may be responsible. The J gene is TRBJ2-6, the V gene TRBV6-1; D gene unclear. The germline gives CDR1 MNHNS, CDR2 SASEGT. The CDR3 is 18 residues long. CDR3 residues: CANSERTTRISGANVLTF. CDR3 coding DNA: TGTGCCAACAGTGAAAGGACCACAAGGATCTCTGGGGCCAACGTCCTGACTTTC.

The table lists this clonotype with a few counts. The rearrangement links TRBV20-1 to TRBJ2-2; 12 bases are a match to TRBD2. The CDR3 totals 16 residues. V gave up 1 base and J gave up 4 bases; unmatched junction bases: 4. The V gene's germline CDR1 is DFQATT and CDR2 SNEGSKA (reference sequence). CDR3 DNA: TGCAGTGCTAGAGGCCTAGCGGGAGGGTTCACCGGGGAGCTGTTTTTT. Amino acid sequence: CSARGLAGGFTGELFF.

The V gene is TRBV20-1, the J gene TRBJ2-3, with a possible D match to TRBD2 (7 bases). Between the trimmed V and J ends, which lost 1 base and 4 bases, there was a span of 18 bases. The CDR3 runs to 16 residues. Germline V CDR1 and CDR2: DFQATT, SNEGSKA (reference sequence). The CDR3 sequence: CSARATRGGQPDTQYF. The CDR3 DNA follows: TGCAGTGCTAGAGCCACAAGGGGGGGCCAGCCAGATACGCAGTATTTT.

The rearrangement links TRBV7-9 to TRBJ1-4; 7 bases map to TRBD1. Trimming cost V 7 bases and J 3 bases; bases outside gene matches: 2. CDR1 SEHNR and CDR2 FQNEAQ come from the germline V gene (reference sequence). The CDR3 has 13 amino acids. The CDR3 here is CASMQGANEKLFF. CDR3 coding DNA: TGTGCCAGCATGCAGGGGGCTAATGAAAAACTGTTTTTT.